Listed below are T cell receptor beta chains from one sample, sequenced in a study of blood T cells in healthy people across ages. From the 5' RACE reads, TCRdb called clonotypes with MiXCR, one entry per CDR3 protein. The sample lists 950,000 to 1,200,000 distinct CDR3 sequences; more than 30% were seen once. The source material was blood. Source of these receptors: a man aged 18 to 30 in good health. Both conserved end residues are part of each CDR3. The D gene is left open where the match is weak. Only some rows state a clone size, as once, few, many or a class for expanded clones.

V gene	J gene	clone size	CDR3 length	D gene	CDR3 DNA	CDR3 protein
TRBV29-1	TRBJ2-2	.	16	.	TGCAGCGTTGAGACAGGCGCCCATTACAACACCGGGGAGCTGTTTTTT	CSVETGAHYNTGELFF
TRBV12-3/TRBV12-4	TRBJ1-5	.	15	.	TGTGCCAGCAGTTTTGTACTAATGGGGAATCAGCCCCAGCATTTT	CASSFVLMGNQPQHF
TRBV4-3	TRBJ1-1	few	13	.	TGCGCCAGCAGCCTAAAGACAGTCACTGAAGCTTTCTTT	CASSLKTVTEAFF
TRBV27	TRBJ1-2	few	14	.	TGTGCCAGCAGTCGGACCCGACAGGCGGGGGGCTACACCTTC	CASSRTRQAGGYTF
TRBV20-1	TRBJ1-2	.	13	TRBD1	TGCAGTGCTTCCCCCGGGACAGTCTATGGCTACACCTTC	CSASPGTVYGYTF
TRBV6-6	TRBJ1-5	.	15	.	TGTGCCAGCGTACCGGGCCGTTATAGCAATCAGCCCCAGCATTTT	CASVPGRYSNQPQHF
TRBV6-5	TRBJ2-3	.	13	.	TGTGCCAGCAGTCCCTCCCGTTTAAATACGCAGTATTTT	CASSPSRLNTQYF
TRBV6-2/TRBV6-3	TRBJ1-2	few	12	.	TGTGCCAGCAGGACAGGAGGTCGGGGCTACACCTTC	CASRTGGRGYTF
TRBV9	TRBJ1-1	.	12	.	TGTGCCAGCAGCGCGCAGGACAGTGAAGCTTTCTTT	CASSAQDSEAFF
TRBV5-1	TRBJ1-1	.	15	.	TGCGCCAGCAGCTTGGTAAAGGGTTCGGGCACTGAAGCTTTCTTT	CASSLVKGSGTEAFF
TRBV29-1	TRBJ2-7	many	16	.	TGCAGCGTTTCCGCCCAAATCGGGGACCGGTCCTACGAGCAGTACTTC	CSVSAQIGDRSYEQYF
TRBV20-1	TRBJ2-1	.	12	.	TGCAGTGCCTGGGAGGTTTACAATGAGCAGTTCTTC	CSAWEVYNEQFF
TRBV20-1	TRBJ2-5	.	15	TRBD2	TGCAGTGCTAGCCGGTTAGCGGGGAGCCAAGAGACCCAGTACTTC	CSASRLAGSQETQYF
TRBV20-1	TRBJ1-2	.	13	TRBD1	TGCAGTGCCGTTAACAGGGGAGTAGGTGGCTACACCTTC	CSAVNRGVGGYTF
TRBV7-9	TRBJ1-1	.	15	.	TGTGCCAGCAGCCCACTCCAGGGGAAGAACACTGAAGCTTTCTTT	CASSPLQGKNTEAFF
TRBV12-3/TRBV12-4	TRBJ2-3	few	15	TRBD2	TGTGCCAGCAGTTTTTGGGGGGGAATGACAGATACGCAGTATTTT	CASSFWGGMTDTQYF
TRBV20-1	TRBJ2-1	.	18	TRBD2	TGCAGTGCTAGAGATCTGGACTGGCTAGCGGGGTTTAACAATGAGCAGTTCTTC	CSARDLDWLAGFNNEQFF
TRBV5-1	TRBJ2-1	few	14	.	TGCGCCAGCAGCTTCGCGGCGGGGTACGATGAGCAGTTCTTC	CASSFAAGYDEQFF
TRBV12-3/TRBV12-4	TRBJ1-4	.	13	.	TGTGCCAGCAGCTCAGAAGGATGGGAAAAACTGTTTTTT	CASSSEGWEKLFF
TRBV13	TRBJ1-2	.	14	.	TGTGTCAGCAGCTTAGGCCGTGCAAGCTATGGCTACACCTTC	CVSSLGRASYGYTF